This TCR beta chain was captured by sequencing in a study of OX40 agonist ivuxolimab in advanced cancers. Study-wide context: The costimulatory receptor OX40 (CD134) was targeted by ivuxolimab, a fully human IgG2 agonistic monoclonal antibody. The paper describes the monotherapy dose-escalation part (N of about 47 patients) of the phase I trial of ivuxolimab. A male proportion of 82.7% and a mean age of approximately 58 years, ranging from 23 to 79, were recorded for the dose-escalation cohort. Patients were allowed to have had prior anti-PD-1, anti-PD-L1 or anti-CTLA-4 therapy, and approximately 40% of the dose-escalation patients had been treated with checkpoint inhibitors. Partial responses occurred in three dose-escalation patients: two with cutaneous melanoma and one with hepatocellular carcinoma. Peripheral TCRbeta sequencing was intended to test whether TCR sequence diversity was altered and clonal T-cell expansion was caused by ivuxolimab. Intravenous ivuxolimab was administered to patients every 2 weeks at six dose levels: 0.01, 0.1, 0.3, 1.5, 3 and 10 mg/kg. Among the approximately 50 dose-escalation patients, about 19 had hepatocellular carcinoma, around 15 melanoma, 9 renal cell carcinoma and 9 head and neck cancer.

Results the study describes overall, beyond this receptor: The antigen specificity of the clonally expanded peripheral T cells was not determined. In the 0.1-3.0 mg/kg groups, partial responders had among the lowest normalized peripheral clonal expansion, particularly in CD8+ T cells. Low levels of normalized T-cell clonal expansion were also seen in some nonresponding patients. At doses of 0.1 to 3.0 mg/kg, clonal expansion of both CD4+ and CD8+ blood T cells was observed from baseline to week 6. After ivuxolimab, expanded clones were on average more numerous among CD8+ T cells than among CD4+ T cells.

About this clone itself: Its antigen has not been determined. The input lacks base qualities; no much larger clone sits a single base away.

Patients with a history of autoimmune disease or receiving systemic immunosuppression were excluded from the trial. In every dose cohort, peripheral blood was drawn for TCR sequencing at baseline, cycle 4 day 1, and cycle 7 day 1. Samples were obtained from an open-label, multicenter, first-in-human phase I dose-escalation trial of ivuxolimab. The trial enrolled adults with locally advanced or metastatic head and neck squamous cell, hepatocellular, melanoma or renal cell carcinoma. Before TCR sequencing, CD4+ and CD8+ T cells were separately sorted from peripheral blood. In the germline V gene (reference sequence), CDR1 corresponds to LNHDA and CDR2 to SQIVND. Trimming at the junction amounts to 11 bases on V and 5 bases on J, and the germline ends lie 18 bases apart. Including the terminal cysteine and phenylalanine, the CDR3 comprises 14 residues. Only CDR3 DNA remains: 42 bases, in frame from the first base.

To sequence the TCRbeta CDR3 region, genomic DNA was isolated from the sorted cells. TCRbeta CDR3 regions were sequenced using the immunoSEQ Assay. Sourced from immuneACCESS, this table was stored by TCRdb with only in-frame sequences that have V and J called. A share of the clones is absent; for the studies checked, an unresolved V gene accounts for under half, and the remainder has no known explanation. This sample holds about 77,000 clones; more than 80% were observed only once. Clones ranked in the top ten supply around 4.9% of the sample. The receptor's source is an adult with an advanced solid tumor such as melanoma, head and neck, liver or kidney cancer. The source was CD4+ or CD8+ T cells sorted from blood, collected in a trial of the OX40 agonist ivuxolimab. The chain couples TRBV19 to TRBJ2-2; the D gene cannot be resolved beyond TRBD1 or TRBD2, each matching 5 bases. In nucleotides, the sequence is TGTGCCCTTGAGGTAGAGGGACGGACCGGGGAGCTGTTTTTT. This gives the protein CALEVEGRTGELFF.